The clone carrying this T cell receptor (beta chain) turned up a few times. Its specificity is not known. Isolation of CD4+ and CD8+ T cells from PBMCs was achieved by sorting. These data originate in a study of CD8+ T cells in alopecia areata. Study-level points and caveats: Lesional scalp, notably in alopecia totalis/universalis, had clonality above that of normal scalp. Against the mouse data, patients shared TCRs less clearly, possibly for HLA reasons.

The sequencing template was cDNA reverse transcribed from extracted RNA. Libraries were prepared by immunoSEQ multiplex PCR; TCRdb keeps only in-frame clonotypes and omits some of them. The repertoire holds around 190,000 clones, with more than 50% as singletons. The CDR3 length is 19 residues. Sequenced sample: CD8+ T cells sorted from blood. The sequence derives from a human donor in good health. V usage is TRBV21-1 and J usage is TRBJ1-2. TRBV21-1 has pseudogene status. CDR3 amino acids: CASSYEPATDPTTNYGYTF. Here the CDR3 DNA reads TGTGCCAGCAGCTATGAGCCAGCTACTGACCCCACGACTAACTATGGCTACACCTTC.